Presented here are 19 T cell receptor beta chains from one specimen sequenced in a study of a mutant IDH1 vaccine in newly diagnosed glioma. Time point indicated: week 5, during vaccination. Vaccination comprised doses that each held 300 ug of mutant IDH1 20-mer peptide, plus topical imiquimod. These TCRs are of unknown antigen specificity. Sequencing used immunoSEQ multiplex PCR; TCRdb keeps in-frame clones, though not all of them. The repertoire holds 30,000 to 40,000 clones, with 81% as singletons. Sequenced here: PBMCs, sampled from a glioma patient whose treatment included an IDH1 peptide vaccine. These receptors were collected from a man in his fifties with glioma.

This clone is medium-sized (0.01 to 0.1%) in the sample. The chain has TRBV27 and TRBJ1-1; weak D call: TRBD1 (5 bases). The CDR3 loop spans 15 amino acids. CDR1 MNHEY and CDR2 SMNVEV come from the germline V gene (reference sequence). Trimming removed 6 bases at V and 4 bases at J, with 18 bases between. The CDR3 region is CASSEWPGTVTEAFF. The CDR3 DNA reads TGTGCCAGCAGCGAATGGCCCGGGACGGTCACTGAAGCTTTCTTT.

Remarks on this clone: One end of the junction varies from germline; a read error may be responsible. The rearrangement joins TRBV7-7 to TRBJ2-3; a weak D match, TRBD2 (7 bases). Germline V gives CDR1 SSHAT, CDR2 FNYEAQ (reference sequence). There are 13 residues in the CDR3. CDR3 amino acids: CASSLGRGDTQYF. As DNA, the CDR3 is TGTGCTAGCAGCTTAGGGAGGGGGGATACGCAGTATTTT.

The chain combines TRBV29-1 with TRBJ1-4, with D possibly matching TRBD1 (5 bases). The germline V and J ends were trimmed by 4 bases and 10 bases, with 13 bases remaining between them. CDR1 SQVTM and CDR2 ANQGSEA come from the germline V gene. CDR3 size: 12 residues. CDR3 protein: CSVGWGEGKLFF. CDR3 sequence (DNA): TGCAGCGTTGGATGGGGGGAGGGAAAACTGTTTTTT. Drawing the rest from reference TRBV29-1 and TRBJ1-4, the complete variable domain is SAVISQKPSRDICQRGTSLTIQCQVDSQVTMMFWYRQQPGQSLTLIATANQGSEATYESGFVIDKFPISRPNLTFSTLTVSNMSPEDSSIYLCSVGWGEGKLFFGSGTQLSVL.

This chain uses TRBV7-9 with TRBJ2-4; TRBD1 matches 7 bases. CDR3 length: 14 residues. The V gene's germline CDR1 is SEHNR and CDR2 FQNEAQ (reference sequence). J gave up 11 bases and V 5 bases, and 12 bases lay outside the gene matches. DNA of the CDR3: TGTGCCAGCAGCCAGGGCGGGCAGGGGGAAGTTCAGTACTTC. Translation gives CASSQGGQGEVQYF.

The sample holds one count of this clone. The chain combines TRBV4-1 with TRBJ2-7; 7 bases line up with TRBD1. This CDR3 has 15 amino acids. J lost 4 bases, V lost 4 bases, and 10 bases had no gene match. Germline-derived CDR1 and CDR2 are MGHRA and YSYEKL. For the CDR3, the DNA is TGCGCCAGCAGCCTCATAAGCGCAGGGGGATACGAGCAGTACTTC. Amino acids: CASSLISAGGYEQYF.

This chain's CDR3 is CASSVAPTGTYEQYF. The CDR3 region has the DNA TGTGCCAGCAGCGTAGCCCCGACAGGGACCTACGAGCAGTACTTC. This chain links TRBV9 with TRBJ2-7; TRBD1 agrees at 7 bases. After removal of 0 bases from V and 2 bases from J, the junction contained 5 bases not matched to a gene. In germline, CDR1 is SGDLS, CDR2 YYNGEE. The CDR3 loop spans 15 amino acids.

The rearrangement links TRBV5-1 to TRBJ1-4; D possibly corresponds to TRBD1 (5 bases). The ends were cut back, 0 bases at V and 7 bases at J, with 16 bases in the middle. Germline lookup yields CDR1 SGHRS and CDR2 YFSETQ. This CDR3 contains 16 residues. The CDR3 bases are TGCGCCAGCAGCTTGGTCCAAGGGGCCAAGGGTGAAAAACTGTTTTTT. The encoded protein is CASSLVQGAKGEKLFF. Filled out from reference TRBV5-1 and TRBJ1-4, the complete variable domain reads KAGVTQTPRYLIKTRGQQVTLSCSPISGHRSVSWYQQTPGQGLQFLFEYFSETQRNKGNFPGRFSGRQFSNSRSEMNVSTLELGDSALYLCASSLVQGAKGEKLFFGSGTQLSVL.

CDR3 sequence reads: CASWMGQGVASGSGRQETQYF. The CDR3 coding sequence is TGTGCCAGCTGGATGGGACAGGGGGTTGCTAGCGGGAGCGGGAGGCAAGAGACCCAGTACTTC. V gene TRBV2 combines with J gene TRBJ2-5; tentatively, D is TRBD1 (11 bases). Germline V CDR1 and CDR2: SNHLY, FYNNEI. Trimming pared 8 bases from V and 2 bases from J, leaving 36 bases between. This CDR3 spans 21 amino acids. The whole variable domain, remainder taken from reference TRBV2 and TRBJ2-5, is EPEVTQTPSHQVTQMGQEVILRCVPISNHLYFYWYRQILGQKVEFLVSFYNNEISEKSEIFDDQFSVERPDGSNFTLKIRSTKLEDSAMYFCASWMGQGVASGSGRQETQYFGPGTRLLVL.

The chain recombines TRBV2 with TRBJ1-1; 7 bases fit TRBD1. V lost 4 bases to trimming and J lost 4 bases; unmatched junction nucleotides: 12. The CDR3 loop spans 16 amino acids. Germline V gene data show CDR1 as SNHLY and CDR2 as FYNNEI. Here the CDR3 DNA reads TGTGCCAGCAGTGGACCCGAGGGACAGCCGAGCACTGAAGCTTTCTTT. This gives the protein CASSGPEGQPSTEAFF.

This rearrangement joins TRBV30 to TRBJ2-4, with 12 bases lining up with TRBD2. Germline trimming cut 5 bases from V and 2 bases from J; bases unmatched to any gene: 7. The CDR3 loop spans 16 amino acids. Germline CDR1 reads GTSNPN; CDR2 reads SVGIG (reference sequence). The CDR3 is CAWVPGTSGSKNIQYF. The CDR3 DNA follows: TGTGCCTGGGTCCCCGGGACTAGCGGGTCCAAAAACATTCAGTACTTC.

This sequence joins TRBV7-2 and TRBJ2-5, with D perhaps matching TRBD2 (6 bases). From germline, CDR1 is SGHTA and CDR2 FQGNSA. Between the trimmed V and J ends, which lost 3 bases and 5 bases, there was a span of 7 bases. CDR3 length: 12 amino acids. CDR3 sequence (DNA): TGTGCCAGCAGCTTTAGCGGTGAGACCCAGTACTTC. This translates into CASSFSGETQYF.

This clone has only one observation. CDR3 sequence: CASSDPGQQNTGELFF. The CDR3 DNA reads TGTGCCAGCAGTGACCCGGGACAACAAAACACCGGGGAGCTGTTTTTT. This sequence joins TRBV25-1 and TRBJ2-2; perhaps TRBD1 as D (6 bases). The germline V gene encodes CDR1 MGHDK and CDR2 SYGVNS. The CDR3 is 16 amino acids. Between the trimmed V and J ends, which lost 3 bases and 2 bases, there was a span of 13 bases.

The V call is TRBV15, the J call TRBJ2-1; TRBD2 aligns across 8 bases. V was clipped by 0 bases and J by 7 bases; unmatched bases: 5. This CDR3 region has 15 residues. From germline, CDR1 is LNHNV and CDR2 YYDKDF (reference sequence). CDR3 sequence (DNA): TGTGCCACCAGCAGAGACGGACTAGCAAGGAATGAGCAGTTCTTC. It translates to CATSRDGLARNEQFF.

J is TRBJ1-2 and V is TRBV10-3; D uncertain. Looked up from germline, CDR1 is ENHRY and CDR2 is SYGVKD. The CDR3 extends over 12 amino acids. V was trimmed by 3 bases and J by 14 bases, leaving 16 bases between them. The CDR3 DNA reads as TGTGCCATCAGTGACGTTAATGGGAACGGAACCTTC. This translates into CAISDVNGNGTF.

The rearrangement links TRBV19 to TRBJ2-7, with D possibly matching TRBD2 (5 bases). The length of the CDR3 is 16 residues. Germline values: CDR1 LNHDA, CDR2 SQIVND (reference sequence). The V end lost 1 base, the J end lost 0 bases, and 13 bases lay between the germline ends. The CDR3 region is CASSIGPAASSYEQYF. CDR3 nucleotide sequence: TGTGCCAGTAGTATAGGGCCAGCGGCGAGCTCCTACGAGCAGTACTTC.

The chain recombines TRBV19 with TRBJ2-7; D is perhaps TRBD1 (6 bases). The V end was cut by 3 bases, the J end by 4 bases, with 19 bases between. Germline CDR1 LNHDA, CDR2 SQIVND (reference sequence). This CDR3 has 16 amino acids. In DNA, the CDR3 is TGTGCCAGTAGTATGGGGGATGGGACATTCCCTTACGAGCAGTACTTC. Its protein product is CASSMGDGTFPYEQYF.

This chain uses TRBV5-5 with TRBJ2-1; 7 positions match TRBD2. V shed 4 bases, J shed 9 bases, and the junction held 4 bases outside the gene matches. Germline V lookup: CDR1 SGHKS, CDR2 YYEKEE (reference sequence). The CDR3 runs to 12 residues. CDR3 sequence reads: CASSRAGLEQFF. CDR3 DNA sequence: TGTGCCAGCAGCCGAGCGGGACTTGAGCAGTTCTTC.

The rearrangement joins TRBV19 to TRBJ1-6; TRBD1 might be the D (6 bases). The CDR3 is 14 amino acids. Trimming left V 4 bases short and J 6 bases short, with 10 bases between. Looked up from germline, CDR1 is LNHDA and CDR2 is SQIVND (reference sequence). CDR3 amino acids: CASSTQGANSPLHF. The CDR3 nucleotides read TGTGCCAGTAGTACACAGGGAGCTAATTCACCCCTCCACTTT. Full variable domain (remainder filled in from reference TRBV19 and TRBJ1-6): DGGITQSPKYLFRKEGQNVTLSCEQNLNHDAMYWYRQDPGQGLRLIYYSQIVNDFQKGDIAEGYSVSREKKESFPLTVTSAQKNPTAFYLCASSTQGANSPLHFGNGTRLTVT.

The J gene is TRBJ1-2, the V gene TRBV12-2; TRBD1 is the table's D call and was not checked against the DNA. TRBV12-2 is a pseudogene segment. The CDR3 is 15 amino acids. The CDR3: CASRPESAGDYGYTF. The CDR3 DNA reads TGTGCAAGTCGCCCCGAGTCTGCAGGGGACTATGGCTACACCTTC.